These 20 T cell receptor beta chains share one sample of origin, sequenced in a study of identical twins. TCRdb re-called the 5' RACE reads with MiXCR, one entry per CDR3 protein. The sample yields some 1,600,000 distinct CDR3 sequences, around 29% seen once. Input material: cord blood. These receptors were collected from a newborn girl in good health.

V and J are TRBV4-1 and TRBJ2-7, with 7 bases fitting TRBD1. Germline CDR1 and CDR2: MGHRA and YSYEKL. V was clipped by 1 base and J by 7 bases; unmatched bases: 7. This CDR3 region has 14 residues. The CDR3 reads CASSQAGQAGEQYF. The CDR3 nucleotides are TGCGCCAGCAGCCAAGCAGGACAGGCGGGTGAGCAGTACTTC.

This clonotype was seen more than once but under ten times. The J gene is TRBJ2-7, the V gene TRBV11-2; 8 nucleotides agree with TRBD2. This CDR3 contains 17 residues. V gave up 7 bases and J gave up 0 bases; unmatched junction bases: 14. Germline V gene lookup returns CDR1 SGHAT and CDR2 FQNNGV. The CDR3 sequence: CASTGGLGGPSSYEQYF. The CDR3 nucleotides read TGTGCCAGCACGGGGGGGTTGGGGGGCCCGAGCTCCTACGAGCAGTACTTC.

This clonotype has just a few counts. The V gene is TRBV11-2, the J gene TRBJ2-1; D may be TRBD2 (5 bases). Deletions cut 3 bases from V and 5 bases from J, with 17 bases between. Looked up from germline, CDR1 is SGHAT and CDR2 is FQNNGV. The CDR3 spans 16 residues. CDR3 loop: CASSFLAPSPNNEQFF. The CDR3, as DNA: TGTGCCAGCAGCTTTTTAGCGCCATCACCAAACAATGAGCAGTTCTTC.

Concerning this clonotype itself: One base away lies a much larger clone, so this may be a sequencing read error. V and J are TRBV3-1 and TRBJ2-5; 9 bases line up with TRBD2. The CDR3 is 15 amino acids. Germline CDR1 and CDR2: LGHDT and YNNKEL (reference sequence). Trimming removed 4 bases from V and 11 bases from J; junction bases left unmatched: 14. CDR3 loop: CASSLQGLAGPEQYF. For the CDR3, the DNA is TGTGCCAGCAGCCTACAAGGGCTAGCGGGACCTGAGCAGTACTTC.

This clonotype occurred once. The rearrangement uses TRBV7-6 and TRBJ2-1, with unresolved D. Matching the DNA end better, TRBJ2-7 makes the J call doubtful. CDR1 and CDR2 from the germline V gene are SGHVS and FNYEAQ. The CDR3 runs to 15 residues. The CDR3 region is CASSLGEDPIYEQYF. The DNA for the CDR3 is TGTGCCAGCAGCTTAGGAGAGGACCCCATCTACGAGCAGTACTTC.

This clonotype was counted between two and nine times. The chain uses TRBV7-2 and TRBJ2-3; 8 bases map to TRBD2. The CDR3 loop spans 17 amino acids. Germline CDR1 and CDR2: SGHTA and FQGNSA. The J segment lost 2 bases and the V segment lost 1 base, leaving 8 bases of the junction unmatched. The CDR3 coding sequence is TGTGCCAGCAGCTTAGGGTCGGGGGGGCTACACACAGATACGCAGTATTTT. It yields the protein CASSLGSGGLHTDTQYF.

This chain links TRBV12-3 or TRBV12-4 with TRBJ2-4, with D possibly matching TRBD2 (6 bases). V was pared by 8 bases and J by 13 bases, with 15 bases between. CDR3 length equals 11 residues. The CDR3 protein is CASGGGYKQYF. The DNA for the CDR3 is TGTGCCAGCGGGGGAGGATACAAGCAGTACTTC.

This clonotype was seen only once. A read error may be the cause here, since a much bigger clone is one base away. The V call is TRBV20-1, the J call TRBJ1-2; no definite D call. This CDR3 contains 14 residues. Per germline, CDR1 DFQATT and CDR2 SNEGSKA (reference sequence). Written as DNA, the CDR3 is TGCAGTGCTAGAGGATATGGAGGCGCGGAGGGCTGCACCTTC. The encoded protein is CSARGYGGAEGCTF.

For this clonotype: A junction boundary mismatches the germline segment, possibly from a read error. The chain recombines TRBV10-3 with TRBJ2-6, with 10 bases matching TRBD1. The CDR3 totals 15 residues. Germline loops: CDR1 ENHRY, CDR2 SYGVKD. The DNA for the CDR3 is TGTGCCATCAGCGACCCCGGGACAGGGGCCGACGTCCTGACTTTC. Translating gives CAISDPGTGADVLTF.

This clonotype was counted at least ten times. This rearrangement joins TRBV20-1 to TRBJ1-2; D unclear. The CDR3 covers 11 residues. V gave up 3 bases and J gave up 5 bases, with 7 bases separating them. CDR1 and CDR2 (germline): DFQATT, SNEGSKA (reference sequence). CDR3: CSASAGYGYTF. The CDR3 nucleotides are TGCAGTGCTAGTGCGGGGTATGGCTACACCTTC.

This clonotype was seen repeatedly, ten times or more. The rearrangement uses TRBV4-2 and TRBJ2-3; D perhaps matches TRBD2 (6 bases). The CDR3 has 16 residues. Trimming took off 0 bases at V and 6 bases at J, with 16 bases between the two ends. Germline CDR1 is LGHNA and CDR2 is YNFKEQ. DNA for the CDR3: TGTGCCAGCAGCCAAGACGGGAAACGGGGGAGTGATACGCAGTATTTT. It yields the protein CASSQDGKRGSDTQYF.

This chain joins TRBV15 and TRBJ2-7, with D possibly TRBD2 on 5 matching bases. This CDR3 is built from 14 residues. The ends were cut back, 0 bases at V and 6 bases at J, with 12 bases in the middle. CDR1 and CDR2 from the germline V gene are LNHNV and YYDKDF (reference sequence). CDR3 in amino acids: CATSRDLAGSEQYF. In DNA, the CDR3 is TGTGCCACCAGCAGAGATCTAGCAGGCAGCGAGCAGTACTTC.

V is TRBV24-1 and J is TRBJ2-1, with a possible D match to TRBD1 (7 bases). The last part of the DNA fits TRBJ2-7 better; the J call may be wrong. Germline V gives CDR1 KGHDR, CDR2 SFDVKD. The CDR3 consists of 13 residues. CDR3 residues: CATGGGSYNEQYF. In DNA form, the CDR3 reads TGTGCCACCGGAGGGGGCTCCTACAATGAGCAGTACTTC.

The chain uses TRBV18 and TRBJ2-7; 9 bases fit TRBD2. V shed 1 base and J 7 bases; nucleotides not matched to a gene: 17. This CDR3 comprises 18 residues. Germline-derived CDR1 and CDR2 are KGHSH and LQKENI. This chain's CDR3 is CASSPLSGSGSSYNEQYF. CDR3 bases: TGTGCCAGCTCACCACTTTCTGGTAGCGGGAGCTCCTACAATGAGCAGTACTTC.

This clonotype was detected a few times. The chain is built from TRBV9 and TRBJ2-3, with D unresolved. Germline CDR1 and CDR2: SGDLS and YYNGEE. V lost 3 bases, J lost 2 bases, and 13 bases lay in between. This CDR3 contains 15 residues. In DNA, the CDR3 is TGTGCCAGCAGCGCGCAGCCCGGGTCCACAGATACGCAGTATTTT. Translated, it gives CASSAQPGSTDTQYF.

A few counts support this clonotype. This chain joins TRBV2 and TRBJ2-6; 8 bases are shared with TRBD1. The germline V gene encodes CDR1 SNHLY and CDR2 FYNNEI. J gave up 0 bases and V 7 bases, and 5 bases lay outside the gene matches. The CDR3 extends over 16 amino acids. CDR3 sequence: CASNKQGDSGANVLTF. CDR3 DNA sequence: TGTGCCAGCAACAAACAGGGGGACTCTGGGGCCAACGTCCTGACTTTC.

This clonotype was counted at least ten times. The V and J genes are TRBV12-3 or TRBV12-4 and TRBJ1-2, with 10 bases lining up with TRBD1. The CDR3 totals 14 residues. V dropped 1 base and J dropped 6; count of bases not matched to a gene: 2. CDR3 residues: CASSLVGQGDGYTF. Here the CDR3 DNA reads TGTGCCAGCAGTTTAGTTGGACAGGGGGATGGCTACACCTTC.

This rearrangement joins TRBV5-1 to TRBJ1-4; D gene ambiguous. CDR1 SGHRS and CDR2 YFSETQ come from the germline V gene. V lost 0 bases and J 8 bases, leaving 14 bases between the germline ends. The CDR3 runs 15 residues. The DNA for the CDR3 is TGCGCCAGCAGCTTGGTGACGGGGATTAGGGAAAAACTGTTTTTT. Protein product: CASSLVTGIREKLFF.

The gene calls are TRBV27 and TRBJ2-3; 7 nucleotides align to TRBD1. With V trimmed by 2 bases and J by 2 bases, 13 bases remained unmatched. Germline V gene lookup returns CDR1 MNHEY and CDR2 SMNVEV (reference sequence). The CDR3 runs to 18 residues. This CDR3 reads CASSLIGVWQGDTDTQYF. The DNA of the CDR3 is TGTGCCAGCAGTTTAATAGGGGTTTGGCAGGGGGACACAGATACGCAGTATTTT.

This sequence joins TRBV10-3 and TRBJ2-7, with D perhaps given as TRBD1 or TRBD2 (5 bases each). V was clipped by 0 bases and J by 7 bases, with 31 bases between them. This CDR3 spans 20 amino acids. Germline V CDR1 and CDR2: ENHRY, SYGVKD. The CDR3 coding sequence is TGTGCCATCAGTGAGTCACGGGGAAGGGGTGCAGGAAGGGGCTACAATGAGCAGTACTTC. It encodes CAISESRGRGAGRGYNEQYF.